This T cell receptor beta chain was recovered during a study of regulatory T cells in long-lasting Graves disease. Germline V CDR1 and CDR2: SGHRS, YFSETQ. V lost 0 bases to trimming and J lost 8 bases; unmatched junction nucleotides: 10. The CDR3 length is 15 residues. This clonotype was counted a few times. The target antigen is unknown. Study-wide results and caveats: There were preferences for TRBV28, TRBJ1-2 and TRBJ2-5 in persistent disease.

CDR3-region Arm-PCR and iRepertoire HTBI primers produced the TCR beta libraries. TCRdb passed the multiplex PCR reads through MiXCR, listing each CDR3 protein once. The table has about 660,000 distinct CDR3 sequences, approximately 31% seen once. Described time point: persistent/refractory GD, antithyroid drugs over 5 years with positive TRAb. TCR sequences were obtained from RNA taken from PBMCs. The specimen was peripheral blood mononuclear cells (PBMCs), collected when the disease was refractory, from a patient treated with antithyroid drugs. This TCR was sampled from a female donor with Graves disease. The chain couples TRBV5-1 to TRBJ1-2; 7 bases are a match to TRBD1. The CDR3 protein is CASSLDRGVLAGYTF. CDR3 bases: TGCGCCAGCAGCTTGGACAGGGGAGTTCTGGCAGGCTACACCTTC.